This TCR beta chain was found in a study of T cell responses to AZD1222 COVID-19 vaccine. Study-wide findings and caveats: Unmutated variant regions reportedly attract nearly half of all spike-specific TCRs. All repertoire sampling was performed exclusively after the peak T cell response.

The CDR3 is 13 amino acids. CDR1 and CDR2 from the germline V gene are GTSNPN and SVGIG (reference sequence). The repertoire was sequenced with immunoSEQ multiplex PCR; TCRdb's copy has only in-frame clones and lacks some. The sample has some 150,000 clones; 75% to 95% are singletons. To note about this clone: The antigen remains unidentified. Sequence at one end of the junction differs from germline and may be a read error.

The sequence was obtained from an adult who received the AZD1222 COVID-19 vaccine. This chain joins TRBV30 and TRBJ2-7, with a tentative D call TRBD2 (5 bases). This sample comprised peripheral blood, obtained 28 days after the second AZD1222 dose. CDR3 DNA: TGTGCCTGGGTGCGACGGGGTTCCTCCGAGCAGTACTTC. It translates to CAWVRRGSSEQYF.